The 31 T cell receptor beta chains in this list originate from one sample, sequenced in a study of cytomegalovirus exposure and HLA in healthy donors. Vbeta (60) and Jbeta (13) primers were used in the PCR. Sequencing was performed with immunoSEQ multiplex PCR; in TCRdb, only in-frame clones are kept and a portion is missing. The data contain 140,000 or so clones, approximately 78% of them seen just once; the ten biggest clones take up 2.4%. The sequencing sample was made of PBMCs. The receptors derive from a young woman in good health and CMV-seropositive.

The rearrangement uses TRBV10-3 and TRBJ1-2; weak D call: TRBD1 (6 bases). V lost 6 bases, J lost 5 bases, and 13 bases lay in between. Germline CDR1 ENHRY, CDR2 SYGVKD. The CDR3 sequence is 13 residues long. The CDR3 is CAIRSGQLYGYTF. CDR3 DNA: TGTGCCATCAGAAGCGGACAGTTGTATGGCTACACCTTC.

The gene calls are TRBV19 and TRBJ2-1; no firm D call. CDR1 is LNHDA, CDR2 SQIVND, per germline (reference sequence). CDR3 length: 11 residues. The V and J ends lost 6 bases and 4 bases respectively, with 4 bases between them. The CDR3 region is CASRSYNEQFF. CDR3 DNA sequence: TGTGCCAGTAGGAGTTACAATGAGCAGTTCTTC.

The J gene is TRBJ2-5, the V gene TRBV6-5; a possible D gene is TRBD2 (7 bases). The V and J ends lost 2 bases and 5 bases respectively, with 15 bases between them. Germline CDR1 is MNHEY and CDR2 is SVGAGI. The CDR3 sequence is 15 residues long. The CDR3 here is CASSYGGGAEETQYF. CDR3 coding DNA: TGTGCCAGCAGTTACGGAGGGGGGGCCGAGGAGACCCAGTACTTC.

This chain links TRBV10-3 with TRBJ2-2; D possibly corresponds to TRBD1 (6 bases). CDR1 is ENHRY, CDR2 SYGVKD, per germline. CDR3 length: 19 amino acids. Trimming stripped 4 bases from V and 1 base from J, with 22 bases between. In DNA form, the CDR3 reads TGTGCCATCAGTGGGTCACAGGGACGAGGCTGGAGGAACACCGGGGAGCTGTTTTTT. It encodes CAISGSQGRGWRNTGELFF.

J is TRBJ2-1 and V is TRBV11-2; TRBD2 matches 14 bases. This CDR3 comprises 15 residues. Trimming removed 4 bases from V and 10 bases from J; junction bases left unmatched: 6. CDR1 is SGHAT, CDR2 FQNNGV, per germline. The CDR3 reads CASSSGLAGALEQFF. The CDR3 coding sequence is TGTGCCAGCAGCTCGGGACTAGCGGGGGCCCTAGAGCAGTTCTTC.

J is TRBJ2-1 and V is TRBV5-1, with D possibly TRBD1 on 5 matching bases. The ends were cut back, 0 bases at V and 8 bases at J, with 12 bases in the middle. The germline CDR1 and CDR2 sequences are SGHRS and YFSETQ. The CDR3 covers 14 residues. The CDR3 DNA sequence: TGCGCCAGCAGCTTGGCCAGGGCAGAGGATGAGCAGTTCTTC. It translates to CASSLARAEDEQFF. Together with reference TRBV5-1 and TRBJ2-1, the CDR3 gives the full variable domain: KAGVTQTPRYLIKTRGQQVTLSCSPISGHRSVSWYQQTPGQGLQFLFEYFSETQRNKGNFPGRFSGRQFSNSRSEMNVSTLELGDSALYLCASSLARAEDEQFFGPGTRLTVL.

This clone was counted once. The gene calls are TRBV2 and TRBJ1-2, with TRBD1 matching 9 bases. This CDR3 region has 17 residues. Germline loops: CDR1 SNHLY, CDR2 FYNNEI. V shed 6 bases and J 2 bases; nucleotides not matched to a gene: 13. CDR3 nucleotide sequence: TGTGCCAGCAGAAAACAGGGGGCGTCCCTCCCGAACTATGGCTACACCTTC. This translates into CASRKQGASLPNYGYTF.

V is TRBV7-6 and J is TRBJ2-2, with 12 positions matching TRBD2. Germline V gene sequence: CDR1 SGHVS, CDR2 FNYEAQ. V shed 4 bases, J shed 5 bases, and the junction held 2 bases outside the gene matches. The CDR3 runs 15 residues. CDR3 sequence reads: CASSSTSGGTGELFF. CDR3 in DNA: TGTGCCAGCAGCTCGACTAGCGGGGGAACCGGGGAGCTGTTTTTT.

In this sample, this clone turned up once. This rearrangement joins TRBV10-2 to TRBJ1-1; 7 nucleotides line up with TRBD1. Germline CDR1 WSHSY, CDR2 SAAADI. The CDR3 is made up of 13 amino acids. Germline trimming cut 4 bases from V and 4 bases from J; bases unmatched to any gene: 3. The CDR3 nucleotides read TGCGCCAGCAGTGGGACAGGCTCCACTGAAGCTTTCTTT. Translated: CASSGTGSTEAFF.

This clone has only one observation. The rearrangement links TRBV4-3 to TRBJ2-1; TRBD1 matches at 8 bases. V shed 1 base, J shed 7 bases, and the junction held 6 bases outside the gene matches. CDR1 LGHNA and CDR2 YSLEER come from the germline V gene. This CDR3 has 15 residues. CDR3 sequence: CASSQAGGAGNEQFF. The CDR3 DNA sequence: TGCGCCAGCAGCCAAGCAGGGGGCGCGGGTAATGAGCAGTTCTTC.

The V call is TRBV19, the J call TRBJ2-2, with 14 bases matching TRBD2. V lost 3 bases, J lost 6 bases, and 6 bases stayed unmatched. This CDR3 contains 17 residues. CDR1 and CDR2 from the germline V gene are LNHDA and SQIVND (reference sequence). The CDR3 protein is CASSMTSGGAFAGELFF. The CDR3 nucleotides read TGTGCCAGTAGTATGACTAGCGGGGGGGCCTTCGCCGGGGAGCTGTTTTTT.

This clone was seen a single time. The rearrangement links TRBV7-9 to TRBJ1-6; 9 bases line up with TRBD1. V shed 5 bases, J shed 7 bases, and the junction held 6 bases outside the gene matches. CDR1 and CDR2 (germline): SEHNR, FQNEAQ (reference sequence). There are 15 residues in the CDR3. CDR3 sequence reads: CASSQTGQGNSPLHF. The CDR3 coding sequence is TGTGCCAGCAGCCAGACTGGACAGGGGAATTCACCCCTCCACTTT.

This chain uses TRBV15 with TRBJ1-1, with D uncertain. The CDR3 consists of 17 residues. The V gene's germline CDR1 is LNHNV and CDR2 YYDKDF (reference sequence). V lost 0 bases and J 2 bases, leaving 16 bases between the germline ends. The CDR3 sequence is CATSRDWALVVNTEAFF. The DNA for the CDR3 is TGTGCCACCAGCAGAGATTGGGCCTTAGTAGTCAACACTGAAGCTTTCTTT.

J is TRBJ2-1 and V is TRBV6-5; the D gene is possibly TRBD1 (5 bases). The germline V gene has CDR1 MNHEY and CDR2 SVGAGI. V was trimmed by 8 bases and J by 4 bases, leaving 9 bases between them. The CDR3 contains 12 residues. The CDR3 DNA sequence: TGTGCCAGCGGGGCAGGGTACAATGAGCAGTTCTTC. Translated: CASGAGYNEQFF.

Here the CDR3 DNA reads TGTGCCAGCAGCGTTATGGGCAACACTGAAGCTTTCTTT. It codes for CASSVMGNTEAFF. The J gene is TRBJ1-1, the V gene TRBV5-6; D is unresolved. From germline, CDR1 is SGHDT and CDR2 YYEEEE. Trimming took off 4 bases at V and 2 bases at J, with 9 bases between the two ends. The CDR3 length is 13 residues.

This clone was detected once. V is TRBV4-3 and J is TRBJ1-1; D is undetermined. The CDR3 consists of 14 residues. Germline V gene sequence: CDR1 LGHNA, CDR2 YSLEER. Trimming left V 0 bases short and J 4 bases short, with 9 bases between. The CDR3 spells CASSQEFFGTEAFF. The CDR3 DNA is TGCGCCAGCAGCCAAGAATTTTTCGGCACTGAAGCTTTCTTT.

The rearrangement links TRBV2 to TRBJ1-2; D ambiguous. This CDR3 comprises 15 residues. The V end lost 1 base, the J end lost 4 bases, and 13 bases lay between the germline ends. The germline gives CDR1 SNHLY, CDR2 FYNNEI. CDR3: CASSEVLAGIYGYTF. The CDR3 DNA is TGTGCCAGCAGTGAAGTACTGGCGGGGATCTATGGCTACACCTTC.

On this clone: The junction differs from germline at one of its ends, possibly a read error. The J gene is TRBJ2-3, the V gene TRBV5-4, with 9 positions matching TRBD2. This CDR3 contains 12 residues. Germline CDR1 reads SGHNT; CDR2 reads YYREEE (reference sequence). The CDR3 region is CASSFSASGDHF. In DNA, the CDR3 is TGTGCCAGCAGCTTCTCGGCTAGCGGGGACCATTTT.

V and J are TRBV4-1 and TRBJ2-3, with 7 bases identical to TRBD2. The CDR3 is 18 amino acids. V dropped 0 bases and J dropped 0; count of bases not matched to a gene: 9. Germline V lookup: CDR1 MGHRA, CDR2 YSYEKL. The chain's CDR3 is CASSQESERGASTDTQYF. The CDR3 DNA reads TGCGCCAGCAGCCAAGAAAGCGAGCGGGGAGCTAGCACAGATACGCAGTATTTT.

Of note for this clone: Other DNA sequences within the sample encode an identical CDR3. The V and J genes are TRBV5-1 and TRBJ1-4, with D unclear. Germline values: CDR1 SGHRS, CDR2 YFSETQ. V lost 4 bases to trimming and J lost 2 bases, with 9 bases between them. This CDR3 has 14 amino acids. The chain's CDR3 is CASSRSGTNEKLFF. CDR3 DNA sequence: TGCGCCAGCAGCCGTTCGGGGACTAATGAAAAACTGTTTTTT. Based on the CDR3 plus reference TRBV5-1 and TRBJ1-4, the full variable domain is KAGVTQTPRYLIKTRGQQVTLSCSPISGHRSVSWYQQTPGQGLQFLFEYFSETQRNKGNFPGRFSGRQFSNSRSEMNVSTLELGDSALYLCASSRSGTNEKLFFGSGTQLSVL.

CDR3 loop: CASSVGGGGTYEQYF. In DNA form, the CDR3 reads TGTGCCAGCAGTGTTGGGGGCGGGGGAACTTACGAGCAGTACTTC. The chain couples TRBV6-1 to TRBJ2-7, with D perhaps TRBD2 (7 bases). Germline CDR1 reads MNHNS; CDR2 reads SASEGT. V lost 4 bases to trimming and J lost 4 bases, with 17 bases between them. The CDR3 consists of 15 residues.

The chain uses TRBV20-1 and TRBJ2-1; D is unresolved. From germline, CDR1 is DFQATT and CDR2 SNEGSKA (reference sequence). CDR3 size: 10 residues. V was trimmed by 3 bases and J by 8 bases, leaving 5 bases between them. This chain's CDR3 is CSARRDEQFF. CDR3 bases: TGCAGTGCTAGGCGTGATGAGCAGTTCTTC.

In its sample, this clone was seen a few times. This rearrangement joins TRBV11-3 to TRBJ2-5; D is possibly TRBD2 (5 bases). Germline CDR1 is SGHNT and CDR2 is YENEEA. The CDR3 runs to 13 residues. Trimming shortened V by 3 bases and J by 9 bases, and 14 bases separated the two germline ends. The CDR3 nucleotides read TGTGCCAGCAGCTTGGACTCCTCCGGGGCCCAGTACTTC. Translation: CASSLDSSGAQYF.

This chain links TRBV5-6 with TRBJ1-2; D unclear. The CDR3 totals 13 residues. V lost 0 bases and J lost 1, with 4 bases in between. Germline V gene data show CDR1 as SGHDT and CDR2 as YYEEEE. CDR3 region: CASSLVSNYGYTF. CDR3 sequence (DNA): TGTGCCAGCAGCTTGGTCAGTAACTATGGCTACACCTTC.

V gene TRBV5-4 combines with J gene TRBJ2-7; TRBD1 matches at 7 bases. This CDR3 spans 15 amino acids. The germline CDR1 and CDR2 sequences are SGHNT and YYREEE (reference sequence). V was clipped by 0 bases and J by 2 bases; unmatched bases: 5. DNA for the CDR3: TGTGCCAGCAGCTTGGAGGAACAGGGGACCTACGAGCAGTACTTC. Translation gives CASSLEEQGTYEQYF. The full variable domain, in which reference TRBV5-4 and TRBJ2-7 provide the parts outside the CDR3, is ETGVTQSPTHLIKTRGQQVTLRCSSQSGHNTVSWYQQALGQGPQFIFQYYREEENGRGNFPPRFSGLQFPNYSSELNVNALELDDSALYLCASSLEEQGTYEQYFGPGTRLTVT.

The V gene is TRBV15, the J gene TRBJ1-2, with 9 bases aligning to TRBD1. The ends lost 0 bases at V and 3 bases at J; junction bases unmatched: 8. The germline V gene encodes CDR1 LNHNV and CDR2 YYDKDF (reference sequence). The CDR3 is 17 amino acids. This CDR3 is CATSRDYQGQGDYGYTF. The DNA of the CDR3 is TGTGCCACCAGCAGAGATTATCAGGGACAGGGAGACTATGGCTACACCTTC.

This chain links TRBV5-1 with TRBJ2-1; a weak D match, TRBD1 (6 bases). The germline V gene encodes CDR1 SGHRS and CDR2 YFSETQ. This CDR3 has 15 residues. V was shortened by 1 base and J by 5 bases, with 13 bases between the two germline ends. The CDR3 loop is CASSLSTTGHNEQFF. Written as DNA, the CDR3 is TGCGCCAGCAGCTTGTCTACGACAGGACACAATGAGCAGTTCTTC.

The V gene is TRBV19, the J gene TRBJ1-6, with D maybe TRBD1 (5 bases). Deletions cut 7 bases from V and 6 bases from J, with 10 bases between. The CDR3 runs 13 residues. From germline, CDR1 is LNHDA and CDR2 SQIVND (reference sequence). The CDR3 region has the DNA TGTGCCAGTACCTCCAGGGCTAATTCACCCCTCCACTTT. Translated, it gives CASTSRANSPLHF.

The V call is TRBV5-1, the J call TRBJ2-2; 8 positions match TRBD1. With V trimmed by 4 bases and J by 1 base, 9 bases remained unmatched. CDR3 length: 17 residues. CDR1 SGHRS and CDR2 YFSETQ come from the germline V gene. The CDR3 DNA reads as TGCGCCAGCAGCCGGGGACAGGTGAACATGAACACCGGGGAGCTGTTTTTT. Translated, it gives CASSRGQVNMNTGELFF.

V and J are TRBV7-9 and TRBJ2-7; perhaps TRBD2 as D (6 bases). The CDR3 loop spans 15 amino acids. Trimming pared 5 bases from V and 5 bases from J, leaving 19 bases between. Germline V gives CDR1 SEHNR, CDR2 FQNEAQ (reference sequence). The CDR3 loop is CASSTGEPPLNEQYF. CDR3 nucleotide sequence: TGTGCCAGCAGCACGGGGGAGCCCCCCTTGAACGAGCAGTACTTC.

The rearrangement joins TRBV7-6 to TRBJ1-1; 7 positions agree with TRBD1. This CDR3 region has 15 residues. Germline V gene data show CDR1 as SGHVS and CDR2 as FNYEAQ. The J segment lost 5 bases and the V segment lost 5 bases, leaving 11 bases of the junction unmatched. CDR3 nucleotide sequence: TGTGCCAGCAGCCGAGGGACAGTCCCAGGGACTGAAGCTTTCTTT. Protein sequence: CASSRGTVPGTEAFF.